The 30 T cell receptor beta chains below were found in one sample sequenced in a study of T cell responses to AZD1222 COVID-19 vaccine. Measured with immunoSEQ multiplex PCR; TCRdb has only the in-frame clones, and not every one. The profile shows roughly 150,000 clones, around nine tenths of them singletons. Source: peripheral blood, taken on day 0 of AZD1222 vaccination. These receptor sequences come from an adult in good health.

The chain joins TRBV20-1 to TRBJ2-1; 11 nucleotides align to TRBD2. Germline V gene data show CDR1 as DFQATT and CDR2 as SNEGSKA (reference sequence). The CDR3 consists of 15 residues. V gave up 3 bases and J gave up 7 bases; unmatched junction bases: 8. The CDR3 DNA is TGCAGTGCTAGTTCAACTAGCGGGAGTAATAATGAGCAGTTCTTC. Translation: CSASSTSGSNNEQFF.

The chain uses TRBV6-5 and TRBJ1-6; TRBD1 is a possible D gene (6 bases). Trimming left V 6 bases short and J 6 bases short, with 12 bases between. In germline, CDR1 is MNHEY, CDR2 SVGAGI. CDR3 length equals 14 residues. CDR3 residues: CASREVRGNSPLHF. In nucleotides, the CDR3 is TGTGCCAGCAGGGAGGTCAGGGGTAATTCACCCCTCCACTTT.

The chain recombines TRBV10-3 with TRBJ2-4; 7 nucleotides line up with TRBD2. Germline V CDR1 and CDR2: ENHRY, SYGVKD. V shed 0 bases, J shed 7 bases, and the junction held 3 bases outside the gene matches. The CDR3 has 14 residues. CDR3 nucleotide sequence: TGTGCCATCAGTGAGTCAGCGGGGTTTAACATTCAGTACTTC. Amino acids: CAISESAGFNIQYF.

This clone was counted between two and nine times. The chain combines TRBV28 with TRBJ1-5, with TRBD1 matching over 7 bases. Germline-derived CDR1 and CDR2 are MDHEN and SYDVKM. The CDR3 contains 15 residues. Trimming at V came to 5 bases and at J to 6 bases, leaving 10 bases not matched to a gene. This CDR3 reads CASSPLRGTAQPQHF. CDR3 DNA sequence: TGTGCCAGCAGTCCTTTAAGGGGGACAGCTCAGCCCCAGCATTTT.

This chain links TRBV5-4 with TRBJ1-4, with a weak D call TRBD1 (6 bases). The CDR3 spans 14 residues. V was pared by 4 bases and J by 4 bases, with 11 bases between. CDR1 is SGHNT, CDR2 YYREEE, per germline (reference sequence). Here the CDR3 DNA reads TGTGCCAGCAGCCCGGGGGACAATAATGAAAAACTGTTTTTT. It yields the protein CASSPGDNNEKLFF.

This clone is a singleton in its sample. Written as DNA, the CDR3 is TGTGCCAGCAGCCCCCCCGGGGGTCGAATTTATAGCAATCAGCCCCAGCATTTT. Translating gives CASSPPGGRIYSNQPQHF. The chain has TRBV7-8 and TRBJ1-5; D is perhaps TRBD1 (5 bases). With 5 bases removed from V and 0 bases from J, the gap between germline ends came to 20 bases. This CDR3 spans 18 amino acids. Looked up from germline, CDR1 is SGHVS and CDR2 is FQNEAQ.

This clone occurred once. This chain connects TRBV7-2 to TRBJ2-2; D is ambiguous. This CDR3 is 14 amino acids long. The germline V gene has CDR1 SGHTA and CDR2 FQGNSA. With 2 bases removed from V and 5 bases from J, the gap between germline ends came to 9 bases. The CDR3 spells CASSLPVSTGELFF. CDR3 coding DNA: TGTGCCAGCAGCTTACCGGTATCTACCGGGGAGCTGTTTTTT.

The chain uses TRBV11-2 and TRBJ2-1; 8 nucleotides match TRBD1. This CDR3 comprises 15 residues. The germline V gene encodes CDR1 SGHAT and CDR2 FQNNGV. After removal of 3 bases from V and 3 bases from J, the junction contained 4 bases not matched to a gene. CDR3 sequence (DNA): TGTGCCAGCAGCTTCGGGACAGGAATCTACAATGAGCAGTTCTTC. It translates to CASSFGTGIYNEQFF.

The chain couples TRBV24-1 to TRBJ1-6; 8 nucleotides line up with TRBD1. With 10 bases clipped from V and 6 bases from J, the junction kept 7 bases outside the gene matches. The CDR3 is 14 residues long. Germline V lookup: CDR1 KGHDR, CDR2 SFDVKD. The CDR3 DNA reads as TGTGCCACTAGAGGACAGGGTAGTAATTCACCCCTCCACTTT. The encoded protein is CATRGQGSNSPLHF.

The CDR3 is CASSVDSGRGYEQYF. The CDR3 DNA reads as TGTGCCAGCAGCGTAGACAGCGGGAGAGGGTACGAGCAGTACTTC. This chain joins TRBV9 and TRBJ2-7, with TRBD2 identical over 8 bases. Per germline, CDR1 SGDLS and CDR2 YYNGEE. J lost 4 bases, V lost 0 bases, and 6 bases had no gene match. CDR3 length: 15 amino acids.

The rearrangement joins TRBV15 to TRBJ1-4; D uncertain. The CDR3 runs to 15 residues. Germline assignment: CDR1 LNHNV and CDR2 YYDKDF (reference sequence). V was clipped by 1 base and J by 3 bases, with 9 bases between them. The CDR3 DNA reads TGTGCCACCAGCAGAGGGGGTCTTGCTAATGAAAAACTGTTTTTT. This sequence encodes CATSRGGLANEKLFF.

The rearrangement uses TRBV19 and TRBJ2-1; 11 positions match TRBD2. CDR1 LNHDA and CDR2 SQIVND come from the germline V gene (reference sequence). The CDR3 contains 15 residues. V trimming: 6 bases; J trimming: 4 bases; junction bases outside the gene matches: 5. CDR3 bases: TGTGCCAGTAGCATGTCTAGCGGGGGGTACAATGAGCAGTTCTTC. Residues: CASSMSSGGYNEQFF.

Written as DNA, the CDR3 is TGTGCCATCAGTCCACCTGGACAGGGTTACGAGCAGTACTTC. It translates to CAISPPGQGYEQYF. The rearrangement links TRBV10-3 to TRBJ2-7; TRBD1 matches 8 bases. The length of the CDR3 is 14 residues. The V and J ends lost 5 bases and 4 bases, in that order; junction bases with no gene match: 7. The germline CDR1 and CDR2 sequences are ENHRY and SYGVKD.

The rearrangement joins TRBV7-2 to TRBJ2-1, with D possibly being TRBD2 (6 bases). The germline gives CDR1 SGHTA, CDR2 FQGNSA. This CDR3 has 14 residues. Trimming removed 6 bases at V and 9 bases at J, with 18 bases between. This CDR3 is CASRTGTSRGEQFF. CDR3 sequence (DNA): TGTGCCAGCAGGACCGGGACTTCCCGCGGTGAGCAGTTCTTC.

The CDR3: CASSEATGGGKPYGYTF. The CDR3, as DNA: TGTGCCAGCAGCGAGGCGACGGGTGGGGGGAAACCCTATGGCTACACCTTC. The rearrangement uses TRBV5-5 and TRBJ1-2, with a weak D call TRBD1 (5 bases). Trimming pared 4 bases from V and 4 bases from J, leaving 23 bases between. The CDR3 covers 17 residues. Germline assignment: CDR1 SGHKS and CDR2 YYEKEE (reference sequence).

This chain joins TRBV15 and TRBJ2-7; the D gene could be TRBD1 or TRBD2 (5 bases each). Trimming took off 8 bases at V and 0 bases at J, with 17 bases between the two ends. Germline V CDR1 and CDR2: LNHNV, YYDKDF (reference sequence). The CDR3 runs 15 residues. The CDR3 sequence is CATSSRGESSYEQYF. The CDR3 DNA reads as TGTGCCACCTCATCGAGAGGGGAAAGCTCCTACGAGCAGTACTTC.

This clone was detected once. The chain recombines TRBV28 with TRBJ1-2; perhaps TRBD1 as D (5 bases). The CDR3 sequence is 13 residues long. CDR1 is MDHEN, CDR2 SYDVKM, per germline. Trimming left V 5 bases short and J 1 base short, with 8 bases between. In DNA form, the CDR3 reads TGTGCCAGCAGTAGGGACGTTAACTATGGCTACACCTTC. Translated: CASSRDVNYGYTF.

The chain links TRBV4-2 to TRBJ2-7, with D perhaps matching TRBD1 or TRBD2 (5 bases each). The CDR3 is 16 residues long. CDR1 is LGHNA and CDR2 is YNFKEQ in the germline V gene. Trimming took off 1 base at V and 4 bases at J, with 17 bases between the two ends. Written as DNA, the CDR3 is TGTGCCAGCAGCCAAGCGGCTGCCGGGACCCAGTACGAGCAGTACTTC. This sequence encodes CASSQAAAGTQYEQYF.

This clone was seen only a few times. The chain carries TRBV28 and TRBJ1-5; no firm D call. V was cut by 2 bases and J by 0 bases, with 8 bases left in between. The length of the CDR3 is 15 residues. The germline CDR1 and CDR2 sequences are MDHEN and SYDVKM. The CDR3 bases are TGTGCCAGCAGTTTAGGGCCGTATAGCAATCAGCCCCAGCATTTT. It encodes CASSLGPYSNQPQHF.

The chain couples TRBV5-1 to TRBJ2-1; TRBD1 agrees at 7 bases. J was trimmed by 9 bases and V by 2 bases; bases with no gene match: 2. Germline CDR1 is SGHRS and CDR2 is YFSETQ. The CDR3 runs to 12 residues. The CDR3 coding sequence is TGCGCCAGCAGCTTTGACAGGGTTGAGCAGTTCTTC. This gives the protein CASSFDRVEQFF.

V gene TRBV12-3 or TRBV12-4 combines with J gene TRBJ2-3; D gene uncertain. This CDR3 is built from 13 residues. The V gene lost 6 bases and the J gene lost 4 bases, with 11 bases spanning the gap. CDR3 nucleotide sequence: TGTGCCAGCAGCCCCATGTCGGCAGATACGCAGTATTTT. Translated, it gives CASSPMSADTQYF.

The genes are TRBV18 and TRBJ2-7; 9 positions agree with TRBD1. The length of the CDR3 is 14 residues. Germline V gene data show CDR1 as KGHSH and CDR2 as LQKENI. The ends lost 5 bases at V and 1 base at J; junction bases unmatched: 3. This CDR3 is CASSTGTGSYEQYF. CDR3 nucleotides: TGTGCCAGCTCAACCGGGACAGGGTCCTACGAGCAGTACTTC.

The rearrangement links TRBV24-1 to TRBJ2-2; tentative D call: TRBD1 (5 bases). The CDR3 is 14 amino acids. Germline CDR1 is KGHDR and CDR2 is SFDVKD. The CDR3 DNA is TGTGCAACCCGACCCCAGGGCGGTACCGGGGAGCTGTTTTTT. This sequence encodes CATRPQGGTGELFF.

The V call is TRBV6-5, the J call TRBJ2-7; tentatively, D is TRBD2 (6 bases). The CDR3 loop spans 14 amino acids. CDR1 and CDR2 from the germline V gene are MNHEY and SVGAGI. V was pared by 2 bases and J by 3 bases, with 11 bases between. CDR3 in amino acids: CASSYMEGSYEQYF. CDR3 nucleotide sequence: TGTGCCAGCAGTTACATGGAGGGTAGCTACGAGCAGTACTTC.

V is TRBV4-1 and J is TRBJ1-1; the match to TRBD1 covers 9 bases. The CDR3 covers 16 residues. V lost 4 bases to trimming and J lost 5 bases; unmatched junction nucleotides: 11. Germline assignment: CDR1 MGHRA and CDR2 YSYEKL. CDR3 DNA: TGCGCCAGCAGCCCCCGGGACAGGGTAGGTAAGACTGAAGCTTTCTTT. Its translation is CASSPRDRVGKTEAFF.

This chain links TRBV24-1 with TRBJ2-5; TRBD2 aligns across 9 bases. Germline-derived CDR1 and CDR2 are KGHDR and SFDVKD. Trimming at V came to 2 bases and at J to 4 bases, leaving 28 bases not matched to a gene. The CDR3 covers 23 residues. The CDR3 is CATSDYLCPRGHSGRYSGETQYF. DNA of the CDR3: TGTGCCACCAGTGATTATTTGTGCCCTAGAGGGCATAGCGGGAGATACAGCGGAGAGACCCAGTACTTC.

The gene calls are TRBV27 and TRBJ2-3; perhaps TRBD2 as D (6 bases). The V end lost 5 bases, the J end lost 2 bases, and 14 bases lay between the germline ends. The CDR3 runs 15 residues. Germline V gene lookup returns CDR1 MNHEY and CDR2 SMNVEV (reference sequence). CDR3 in amino acids: CASSPSGDTTDTQYF. Here the CDR3 DNA reads TGTGCCAGCAGTCCATCGGGGGATACCACAGATACGCAGTATTTT.

This rearrangement joins TRBV6-2 or TRBV6-3 to TRBJ2-5; D may be TRBD2 (7 bases). CDR3 size: 15 residues. CDR1 is MNHEY, CDR2 SVGEGT, per germline. V was shortened by 0 bases and J by 5 bases, with 13 bases between the two germline ends. CDR3 bases: TGTGCCAGCAGTTACTCGAGAGGGAGGGGGGAGACCCAGTACTTC. This translates into CASSYSRGRGETQYF.

V is TRBV6-2 or TRBV6-3 and J is TRBJ1-1; D remains ambiguous. V gave up 2 bases and J gave up 4 bases, with 11 bases separating them. This CDR3 contains 14 residues. From germline, CDR1 is MNHEY and CDR2 SVGEGT. The CDR3 spells CASSYALPGTEAFF. DNA of the CDR3: TGTGCCAGCAGTTACGCGCTCCCGGGCACTGAAGCTTTCTTT.

The DNA for the CDR3 is TGCAGTGCCGGGGGTGATGAGCAGTACTTC. It yields the protein CSAGGDEQYF. The chain employs TRBV20-1 and TRBJ2-7; the D gene is possibly TRBD2 (6 bases). V was cut by 6 bases and J by 7 bases, with 10 bases left in between. The germline V gene has CDR1 DFQATT and CDR2 SNEGSKA (reference sequence). The CDR3 extends over 10 amino acids.